This TCR beta chain was found in a study of somatic mutations in cytotoxic T cells in rheumatoid arthritis. Overall study context: The authors flow-sorted some V beta antibody-stained T-cell populations at nearly 100% purity, including V beta1+ cells that they sequenced for TCRB. Regarding the study as a whole: In rheumatoid arthritis patients, unlike healthy controls, CD8+ clonality rose with age. Over 20% of CD8+ cells belonged to the largest CD8+ clone in about an eighth of the 65 patients. Levels of CD8+ T-cell clonality in rheumatoid arthritis patients were statistically indistinguishable from those seen in age-matched healthy controls, with no significant difference.

To note about this clone: Its antigen is currently unknown.

Sequencing was performed with immunoSEQ multiplex PCR; in TCRdb, only in-frame clones are kept and a portion is missing. The profile covers 2,500 to 3,000 clones, with approximately 61% appearing a single time and 10% to 15% taken by the ten largest. Sequenced material: CD8+ T cells sorted from synovial fluid. This receptor was obtained from a young woman with rheumatoid arthritis.

CDR3 protein: CASSLEGSDLFTNEQFF. The CDR3 nucleotides are TGTGCCAGCAGCTTAGAGGGGTCTGACCTTTTCACAAATGAGCAGTTCTTC. The V call is TRBV7-6, the J call TRBJ2-1; weak D call: TRBD1 (5 bases). Germline lookup yields CDR1 SGHVS and CDR2 FNYEAQ. The CDR3 covers 17 residues. V was cut by 1 base and J by 7 bases, with 20 bases left in between.